Listed here are 11 T cell receptor beta chains from one sample, sequenced in a study of vaccination effects on CD4 cells after COVID-19. Sequencing was preceded by expansion of antigen-specific CD4+ T cells with viral peptide pools in the ViraFEST assay. Following culture for around 9 days, CD4+ T cells were isolated. Two-dose BNT162b2 or mRNA-1273 vaccination was given to participants. TCRdb's copy holds only in-frame clones and misses some; the assay was immunoSEQ multiplex PCR. The sample includes more than 65,000 clones, approximately 80% of them seen just once. Which antigens these TCRs recognize remains unknown. The specimen was CD4+ T cells from PBMCs cultured with HCoV-229E spike peptides, collected after COVID-19 vaccination. The receptor set was obtained from a human donor who received a COVID-19 vaccine.

The chain combines TRBV19 with TRBJ2-3; D gene ambiguous. This CDR3 spans 11 amino acids. V lost 7 bases and J lost 15, with 17 bases in between. Germline values: CDR1 LNHDA, CDR2 SQIVND (reference sequence). CDR3 region: CASKDPPKGYF. The DNA of the CDR3 is TGTGCCAGTAAGGACCCTCCTAAGGGCTATTTT.

The chain links TRBV3-1 (or the pseudogene TRBV3-2) to TRBJ2-2, with D hard to call. From germline, CDR1 is LGHDT and CDR2 YNNKEL (reference sequence). Trimming took off 1 base at V and 8 bases at J, with 5 bases between the two ends. This CDR3 contains 12 residues. As DNA, the CDR3 is TGTGCCAGCAGCCAAGGTGGGGGGGAGCTGTTTTTT. As protein: CASSQGGGELFF.

This clone has only a few counts. The rearrangement links TRBV6-5 to TRBJ1-3, with TRBD1 as a possible D gene (5 bases). The CDR3 length is 13 residues. Germline CDR1 reads MNHEY; CDR2 reads SVGAGI. V shed 11 bases and J shed 0 bases, with 11 bases lying between them. CDR3 bases: TGTGCCGCCCGGGGGAGCTCTGGAAACACCATATATTTT. The encoded protein is CAARGSSGNTIYF.

The V and J genes are TRBV15 and TRBJ2-2, with 11 positions matching TRBD1. This CDR3 is built from 16 residues. Germline lookup yields CDR1 LNHNV and CDR2 YYDKDF (reference sequence). V gave up 4 bases and J gave up 3 bases; unmatched junction bases: 4. The CDR3 region has the DNA TGTGCCACCAGCACCAGGGACAGGGGGGACACCGGGGAGCTGTTTTTT. Protein product: CATSTRDRGDTGELFF. The full variable domain, in which reference TRBV15 and TRBJ2-2 provide the parts outside the CDR3, is DAMVIQNPRYQVTQFGKPVTLSCSQTLNHNVMYWYQQKSSQAPKLLFHYYDKDFNNEADTPDNFQSRRPNTSFCFLDIRSPGLGDTAMYLCATSTRDRGDTGELFFGEGSRLTVL.

The chain joins TRBV3-1 (or the pseudogene TRBV3-2) to TRBJ2-4, with D perhaps being TRBD1 or TRBD2 (5 bases each). Germline CDR1 is LGHDT and CDR2 is YNNKEL (reference sequence). This CDR3 contains 17 residues. V lost 1 base and J 2 bases, leaving 15 bases between the germline ends. CDR3 nucleotides: TGTGCCAGCAGCCAAGTTCGAGGGGTGGCTTCCAAAAACATTCAGTACTTC. It translates to CASSQVRGVASKNIQYF.

This CDR3 reads CASSLGWIQGDVDYNEQFF. CDR3 DNA: TGTGCCAGCAGCTTAGGATGGATCCAGGGGGATGTCGATTACAATGAGCAGTTCTTC. This rearrangement joins TRBV11-3 to TRBJ2-1; 7 bases map to TRBD1. The CDR3 sequence is 19 residues long. J gave up 4 bases and V 1 base, and 16 bases lay outside the gene matches. Germline values: CDR1 SGHNT, CDR2 YENEEA.

This clone came up a few times. The chain employs TRBV7-9 and TRBJ1-5; the match to TRBD1 covers 7 bases. CDR3 length: 15 residues. V trimming: 5 bases; J trimming: 0 bases; junction bases outside the gene matches: 4. Per germline, CDR1 SEHNR and CDR2 FQNEAQ (reference sequence). The CDR3 reads CASSRGDSSNQPQHF. CDR3 bases: TGTGCCAGCAGCCGTGGGGACAGTAGCAATCAGCCCCAGCATTTT. The variable domain in full, completed from reference TRBV7-9 and TRBJ1-5, reads DTGVSQNPRHKITKRGQNVTFRCDPISEHNRLYWYRQTLGQGPEFLTYFQNEAQLEKSRLLSDRFSAERPKGSFSTLEIQRTEQGDSAMYLCASSRGDSSNQPQHFGDGTRLSIL.

The chain has TRBV2 and TRBJ1-2; D is possibly TRBD1 (5 bases). V lost 3 bases to trimming and J lost 7 bases, with 15 bases between them. The CDR3 contains 14 residues. CDR1 is SNHLY and CDR2 is FYNNEI in the germline V gene. This CDR3 is CASSDLAGFSGYTF. The CDR3 nucleotides read TGTGCCAGCAGTGACCTGGCAGGGTTCTCTGGCTACACCTTC.

V usage is TRBV27 and J usage is TRBJ1-2, with TRBD1 identical over 8 bases. This CDR3 is built from 15 residues. Germline values: CDR1 MNHEY, CDR2 SMNVEV (reference sequence). V shed 1 base, J shed 4 bases, and the junction held 5 bases outside the gene matches. DNA for the CDR3: TGTGCCAGCAGTTTATATGGACAGGGTACCTATGGCTACACCTTC. Its protein product is CASSLYGQGTYGYTF.

The rearrangement links TRBV11-3 to TRBJ2-1; D uncertain. Germline CDR1 is SGHNT and CDR2 is YENEEA. Trimming cost V 0 bases and J 6 bases, with 9 bases left between them. The CDR3 is 14 residues long. The CDR3 protein is CASSLDSVSNEQFF. CDR3 nucleotide sequence: TGTGCCAGCAGCTTAGATTCAGTATCCAATGAGCAGTTCTTC.

The chain joins TRBV9 to TRBJ2-5; 8 bases are shared with TRBD1. Germline CDR1 SGDLS, CDR2 YYNGEE. The CDR3 covers 14 residues. The V gene end was trimmed by 4 bases and the J gene end by 4 bases; junction bases not matched to a gene: 6. CDR3 protein: CASSMRQGPETQYF. The CDR3 bases are TGTGCCAGCAGCATGAGACAGGGGCCAGAGACCCAGTACTTC.